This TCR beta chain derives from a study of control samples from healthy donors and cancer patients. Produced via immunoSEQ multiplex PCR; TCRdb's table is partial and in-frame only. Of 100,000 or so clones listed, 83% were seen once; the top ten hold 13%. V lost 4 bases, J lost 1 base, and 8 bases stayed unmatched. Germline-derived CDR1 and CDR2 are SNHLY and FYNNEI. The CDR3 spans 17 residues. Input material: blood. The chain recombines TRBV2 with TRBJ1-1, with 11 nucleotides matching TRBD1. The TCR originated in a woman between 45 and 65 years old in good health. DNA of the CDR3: TGTGCCAGCAGTGCCCCAGGTGGACAGGGGGCGAACACTGAAGCTTTCTTT. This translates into CASSAPGGQGANTEAFF.